This T cell receptor beta chain was obtained from a study of T-cell memory formation after mild COVID-19. Constant-segment primers were used for 5'RACE, and the resulting TCR alpha and TCR beta cDNA libraries carried sample barcodes and UMIs. TCRdb passed the 5' RACE reads through MiXCR, listing each CDR3 protein once. The sample yields about 340,000 distinct CDR3 sequences, under 15% seen once. V dropped 1 base and J dropped 4 bases, with 7 bases sitting between them. Per the germline V gene, CDR1 is DFQATT and CDR2 is SNEGSKA (reference sequence). There are 12 residues in the CDR3. This chain connects TRBV20-1 to TRBJ1-2; tentative D call: TRBD1 (5 bases). The sample taken for sequencing was PBMCs or a T cell subset sorted from them (not recorded which). This receptor was taken from a man younger than 35 who had mild COVID-19 (a few samples of this study predate the infection). Cell type and time point are not known. The CDR3 nucleotides are TGCAGTGCTAGAGTGGGGGTCTATGGCTACACCTTC. This codes for CSARVGVYGYTF.